A selection of T cell receptor beta chains follows, all from one sample in a study of sequential checkpoint blockade in melanoma. TCRdb's copy holds only in-frame clones and misses some; the assay was immunoSEQ multiplex PCR. Here the sample spans approximately 9,300 clones, around 75% being singletons. Sequencing was performed on CD8+ T cells sorted from blood (inferred from file names), taken from a patient given nivolumab and ipilimumab in sequence. The receptors originated from a human donor with melanoma. Each CDR3 is given with its conserved first and last residue. D genes are given only for firm matches. The size of a clone is reported for some rows only, either as once, few or many, or as a class for expanded clones.

d_call clone_size j_call v_call cdr3_length cdr3_nt cdr3_aa
TRBD1 - TRBJ1-2 TRBV9 16 TGTGCCAGCAGCATGAGATCGGACAGGGGGCAAGATGGCTACACCTTC CASSMRSDRGQDGYTF
TRBD1 - TRBJ1-5 TRBV19 19 TGTGCCAGTAGATATATTATGGGACAGGGTTCTTTTAGCAATCAGCCCCAGCATTTT CASRYIMGQGSFSNQPQHF
- - TRBJ2-1 TRBV20-1 11 TGCAGTGCTCCAACTTACAATGAGCAGTTCTTC CSAPTYNEQFF
- - TRBJ2-7 TRBV19 12 TGTGCCAGTAGCCACCTAGACTACGAGCAGTACTTC CASSHLDYEQYF
TRBD1 - TRBJ2-2 TRBV29-1 13 TGCAGCGGGGACAGCCCGAACACCGGGGAGCTGTTTTTT CSGDSPNTGELFF
- few TRBJ1-1 TRBV6-5 14 TGTGCCAGCAGTCGGACGGGAGTCGGTACTGAAGCTTTCTTT CASSRTGVGTEAFF
- - TRBJ2-1 TRBV9 15 TGTGCCAGCAGCGTATCCGGGATTATTATGGATGAGCAGTTCTTC CASSVSGIIMDEQFF
TRBD2 - TRBJ2-7 TRBV30 14 TGTGCCTGGAGTGTAGGACTAGTGTCGTACGAGCAGTACTTC CAWSVGLVSYEQYF
TRBD2 - TRBJ2-1 TRBV7-9 17 TGTGCCAGCAGCTATCAATTACTAGCGGGAGGGGACAATGAGCAGTTCTTC CASSYQLLAGGDNEQFF
- - TRBJ1-1 TRBV9 16 TGTGCCAGCAGCGTAGTAATGGGTCAGGGGCACACTGAAGCTTTCTTT CASSVVMGQGHTEAFF
- - TRBJ2-7 TRBV2 10 TGTGCCAGCAACGGGATGGAGCAGTACTTC CASNGMEQYF
TRBD1 - TRBJ1-5 TRBV19 16 TGTGCCAGTACCACATCTTGGGACAGGGGGTCTCAGCCCCAGCATTTT CASTTSWDRGSQPQHF
TRBD1 - TRBJ2-2 TRBV19 14 TGTGCCAGTAAGCCGGCAGGGGGCACCGGGGAGCTGTTTTTT CASKPAGGTGELFF
- - TRBJ1-1 TRBV30 12 TGTGCCTGGAGTGTAACGGGGACTGAAGCTTTCTTT CAWSVTGTEAFF
TRBD2 - TRBJ2-1 TRBV7-8 15 TGTGCCAGCAGCTCGGGACTAGCGGATCTCAATGAGCAGTTCTTC CASSSGLADLNEQFF